Sequencing of this T cell receptor beta chain was carried out in a study of beta chain features in type 1 diabetes. This clone was counted between two and nine times. CDR1 is SGHTA, CDR2 FQGNSA, per germline. J gave up 4 bases and V 1 base, and 14 bases lay outside the gene matches. The CDR3 extends over 18 amino acids. Every bit of the isolated RNA underwent reverse transcription, so sequencing read expressed TCRB transcripts. The data were produced by immunoSEQ multiplex PCR, yet TCRdb's version contains in-frame clones alone and is incomplete. The top ten hold about 0.025% of the sample, which has 900,000 or so clones, 15% to 20% seen once.

V usage is TRBV7-2 and J usage is TRBJ2-5, with 8 bases lining up with TRBD2. Sequenced sample: naive CD4+ T cells from blood. The source of this sequence is a woman aged 18-35 years in good health. CDR3: CASSLGDGAGLARETQYF. The CDR3 DNA sequence: TGTGCCAGCAGCTTAGGTGATGGGGCCGGACTAGCCCGAGAGACCCAGTACTTC.